This T cell receptor (beta chain) stems from a study of tumor and adjacent non-tumor tissue in lung cancer. General observations from the study: Shorter survival was associated with higher TCR diversity in tumors.

The template was RNA from unsorted bulk tissue. Between August and November 2014, newly diagnosed, chemotherapy-naive lung cancer patients underwent thoracic surgery in China. TCRbeta libraries were built with three rounds of nested PCR, modified from ARM-PCR. MiXCR was run by TCRdb on the multiplex PCR reads, yielding one entry per CDR3 protein. The sample holds about 110,000 distinct CDR3 sequences, about 87% seen once. A word on this clonotype: The antigen remains unidentified. One junction end disagrees with the germline gene, perhaps due to a read error.

Material: lung tumor tissue. This sequence was found in a man between 65 and 79 years old with non-small cell lung cancer.

CDR3 in DNA: TGTGCCCGCAGTTACTCCGACGGGACACCCCTCCACTTT. Amino acid sequence: CARSYSDGTPLHF. This chain uses TRBV6-6 with TRBJ1-6; D remains ambiguous. This CDR3 has 13 residues. CDR1 and CDR2 from the germline V gene are MNHNY and SVGAGI (reference sequence).